This T cell receptor (beta chain) was identified in a study of T cell changes during pregnancy in multiple sclerosis. The junction had 3 bases not matched to a gene; V was cut back by 3 bases and J by 2 bases. This CDR3 comprises 16 residues. Germline assignment: CDR1 LGHNA and CDR2 YNFKEQ. This clone was picked up one time. Using immunoSEQ multiplex PCR, the repertoire was profiled, and TCRdb retains in-frame clones only, with some absent. The sample holds 70,000 to 95,000 clones, about 94% seen once. The rearrangement links TRBV4-2 to TRBJ2-1; 11 bases are a match to TRBD2. This specimen was peripheral blood, taken in the third trimester of pregnancy. This sequence was found in a female donor with multiple sclerosis, enrolled in a pregnancy study. The CDR3 nucleotides are TGTGCCAGCAGCCAGGAACTAGCGGGAGCCTACAATGAGCAGTTCTTC. As protein: CASSQELAGAYNEQFF.